This T cell receptor (beta chain) was captured in a study of CD8+ T cells in alopecia areata (dated by TCRdb to 2016 to 2018). Looking at the study overall: The treated patients took part in an open-label pilot trial in which moderate-to-severe alopecia areata was treated with oral tofacitinib at 5 to 10 mg twice daily. Patients received tofacitinib for 6 to 18 months and were then followed off drug for 6 months to check for delayed response and recurrence. For the treated patients, the SALT score, which quantifies what percentage of scalp surface area is affected, served as the measure of disease severity. The study used high-throughput TCRbeta sequencing to examine T cell clonal expansion in alopecia areata, in both the C3H/HeJ mouse model and human patients. Scalp tissue and sorted CD4+ and CD8+ peripheral blood T cells from patchy and totalis/universalis alopecia areata patients and from healthy controls were covered by human TCRbeta sequencing. Biopsies were taken from tofacitinib-treated patients at baseline and again at 4 and 24 weeks into treatment, and several of those patients also had a later scalp biopsy. Scalp clonality was compared among normal scalp (n=4), patchy alopecia areata scalp (n=8), and alopecia totalis/universalis scalp (n=8). RNA was obtained with the PAXgene miRNA kit for fixed scalp, the miRNeasy kit for PBMCs, and the RNeasy kit for mouse skin. immunoSEQ multiplex PCR using 35 Vbeta forward primers and 13 Jbeta reverse primers was used to amplify TCRbeta CDR3 regions.

Library generation was performed with the immunoSEQ multiplex PCR assay. For TCR sequencing, RNA was extracted from every sample and reverse transcribed into cDNA to serve as template. First-strand cDNA was synthesized with SuperScript III using a 2:1 mix of oligo-dT and random hexamers. Amplification bias was assessed with a synthetic immune receptor repertoire, and residual bias was removed computationally. The paper's processing steps were these. After raw reads were preprocessed to remove errors, the CDR3 was defined following IMGT conventions as running from the conserved cysteine to phenylalanine. Clonality was computed by normalizing Shannon entropy by log2 of the number of productive unique TCRs and subtracting the result from 1. Scalp TCRbeta sequences were cross-referenced with sorted blood CD4 and CD8 repertoires so that the CD4 or CD8 identity of scalp clones could be inferred. This is the immuneACCESS table as TCRdb keeps it, with only in-frame sequences that have V and J called. A part of the clones is gone; compared with another copy, unresolved V genes explain less than half, and the rest is unexplained. That table furnishes V, J and clone size, whereas the DNA furnished D and trimming. In all, the sample holds about 190,000 clones, and 60% to 70% of those were seen once. About 0.65% of the sample rests with the top ten.

There are 12 amino acids in the CDR3, from cysteine to phenylalanine inclusive. Only the CDR3 region is kept as DNA, spanning 36 bases read in frame from base 1. V is cut by 9 bases and J by 4 bases, and the space between the germline ends is 12 bases. Based on the germline V gene, the CDR1 and CDR2 sequences are SNHLY and FYNNEI. Summary of the overall study and its limitations: Because the treated cohort was small and had only one nonresponder, larger studies are needed to examine links between baseline CD8+ expansion and response. Many expanded lesional clones persisted in scalp and blood during tofacitinib treatment, which may partly explain relapse after stopping treatment. Shared TCR sequences between patients were less evident than in mice, which may be partly attributable to HLA diversity in the patient population. Scalp TCR repertoire analysis is complicated because resident alphabeta T cells in normal human skin are also sequenced, whereas mouse skin is dominated by gammadelta T cells. With tofacitinib, both scalp clonality and the number of expanded CD8+ clones among the top 100 scalp clones went down significantly. Lesional scalp, especially in alopecia totalis/universalis, showed higher clonality and more expanded CD8+ clones than normal scalp, suggesting antigenic drive.

The sample's time point, from its label and the paper: around 4 weeks on oral tofacitinib. This specimen's treatment or condition label, per the study, means: oral pan-JAK inhibitor, 5-10 mg twice daily. Lesional scalp punch biopsies and peripheral blood were obtained from alopecia areata patients. PBMCs were isolated by density centrifugation and stained for CD3, CD4 and CD8, and CD4+ and CD8+ T cells were sorted on a FACSAria. This clone was seen a handful of times. Its antigen is still unknown. Base qualities are not at hand, and no much larger clone is one base apart. The chain uses TRBV2 and TRBJ1-1; TRBD1 is a weak D gene call, 6 bases matching. This material consisted of CD4+ T cells sorted from blood, taken at week 4, from a patient treated with tofacitinib. The sequence was obtained from a human donor with alopecia areata. In nucleotide form, the sequence is TGTGCCAGGCAACAGGGCCCCACTGAAGCTTTCTTT. This codes for CARQQGPTEAFF.